These 28 T cell receptor beta chains share one sample of origin, sequenced in a study of blood T cell repertoires in COVID-19. Only in-frame clones appear in the TCRdb table, and some are missing; sequencing was by immunoSEQ multiplex PCR. The sample has hundreds of thousands of clones; 70% to 90% are singletons. The sample was peripheral blood. All receptors derive from a man between 70 and 80 years old with acute or convalescent COVID-19.

The chain has TRBV18 and TRBJ2-3; TRBD1 agrees at 9 bases. V was clipped by 3 bases and J by 6 bases; unmatched bases: 7. Germline CDR1 and CDR2: KGHSH and LQKENI. CDR3 size: 15 residues. The CDR3 nucleotides read TGTGCCAGCTCACCCACAGGGGGCCCCACGGATACGCAGTATTTT. Protein: CASSPTGGPTDTQYF.

This clone has just one count. For the CDR3, the DNA is TGTGCCAGCAGCCAAGGCACAGGGACCAGACATCAGCCCCAGCATTTT. Amino acid sequence: CASSQGTGTRHQPQHF. The chain has TRBV4-2 and TRBJ1-5; tentative D call: TRBD1 (6 bases). The CDR3 runs 16 residues. V lost 1 base, J lost 5 bases, and 15 bases lay in between. Germline V gene data show CDR1 as LGHNA and CDR2 as YNFKEQ.

The CDR3 protein is CASRETAVDTQYF. DNA of the CDR3: TGTGCCAGCAGGGAAACGGCGGTCGATACGCAGTATTTT. The chain joins TRBV28 to TRBJ2-3, with D hard to call. V was trimmed by 6 bases and J by 6 bases, leaving 13 bases between them. This CDR3 is 13 amino acids long. Germline V lookup: CDR1 MDHEN, CDR2 SYDVKM.

The sample holds one count of this clone. The chain links TRBV28 to TRBJ1-2, with 8 bases matching TRBD1. Trimming took 4 bases from V and 4 from J; bases not matched to a gene: 5. The CDR3 loop spans 14 amino acids. The germline V gene encodes CDR1 MDHEN and CDR2 SYDVKM. CDR3 protein: CASSSPGGAYGYTF. For the CDR3, the DNA is TGTGCCAGCAGTTCGCCAGGGGGCGCCTATGGCTACACCTTC.

The chain uses TRBV9 and TRBJ1-3; D call uncertain. V lost 0 bases, J lost 4 bases, and 5 bases lay in between. This CDR3 is built from 13 residues. From germline, CDR1 is SGDLS and CDR2 YYNGEE. The CDR3, as DNA: TGTGCCAGCAGCGTAGAACAGGGAAACACCATATATTTT. It yields the protein CASSVEQGNTIYF. Filled out from reference TRBV9 and TRBJ1-3, the complete variable domain reads DSGVTQTPKHLITATGQRVTLRCSPRSGDLSVYWYQQSLDQGLQFLIQYYNGEERAKGNILERFSAQQFPDLHSELNLSSLELGDSALYFCASSVEQGNTIYFGEGSWLTVV.

This clone was seen once. The chain recombines TRBV18 with TRBJ2-5; 8 positions match TRBD1. The trim removed 3 bases at V and 5 bases at J, leaving 5 bases unmatched. CDR1 is KGHSH, CDR2 LQKENI, per germline. The CDR3 length is 14 residues. This chain's CDR3 is CASSPQGAGETQYF. The DNA for the CDR3 is TGTGCCAGCTCACCGCAGGGGGCTGGGGAGACCCAGTACTTC.

The rearrangement joins TRBV6-5 to TRBJ1-5; D might be TRBD1 (6 bases). There are 13 residues in the CDR3. CDR1 is MNHEY, CDR2 SVGAGI, per germline. Trimming stripped 4 bases from V and 3 bases from J, with 7 bases between. CDR3 in amino acids: CASSSGVNQPQHF. Written as DNA, the CDR3 is TGTGCCAGCAGTTCAGGGGTCAATCAGCCCCAGCATTTT.

This chain connects TRBV6-6 to TRBJ2-3; 9 nucleotides agree with TRBD2. The CDR3 has 17 residues. With 5 bases clipped from V and 4 bases from J, the junction kept 13 bases outside the gene matches. The germline CDR1 and CDR2 sequences are MNHNY and SVGAGI (reference sequence). The CDR3 nucleotides read TGTGCCAGCAGTCGAATAGCGGCTAGCGGGGCTCCAGATACGCAGTATTTT. Translating it yields CASSRIAASGAPDTQYF.

The chain is built from TRBV19 and TRBJ2-7, with D perhaps matching TRBD1 (6 bases). The CDR3 is made up of 13 amino acids. Germline CDR1 is LNHDA and CDR2 is SQIVND (reference sequence). Trimming took off 3 bases at V and 6 bases at J, with 12 bases between the two ends. The DNA for the CDR3 is TGTGCCAGTAGTATTGAACAGGGTGGCGAGCAGTACTTC. This codes for CASSIEQGGEQYF. Full variable domain (missing parts from reference TRBV19 and TRBJ2-7): DGGITQSPKYLFRKEGQNVTLSCEQNLNHDAMYWYRQDPGQGLRLIYYSQIVNDFQKGDIAEGYSVSREKKESFPLTVTSAQKNPTAFYLCASSIEQGGEQYFGPGTRLTVT.

V usage is TRBV6-6 and J usage is TRBJ2-3; TRBD1 matches 12 bases. V was pared by 5 bases and J by 4 bases, with 16 bases of the junction left unmatched. The CDR3 loop spans 19 amino acids. Germline assignment: CDR1 MNHNY and CDR2 SVGAGI (reference sequence). DNA for the CDR3: TGTGCCAGCAGTCCGGCCGGGACAGGGGGCTGGGGGCTTTCAGATACGCAGTATTTT. It specifies CASSPAGTGGWGLSDTQYF.

CDR3 DNA: TGTGCCAGCAGCCGACAGGGATGGGGATCACCCCTCCACTTT. Amino acids: CASSRQGWGSPLHF. The chain couples TRBV6-2 or TRBV6-3 to TRBJ1-6; 7 bases are shared with TRBD1. The CDR3 covers 14 residues. Losses at the gene ends were 6 bases for V and 10 bases for J; bases not matched to a gene: 9. Germline CDR1 reads MNHEY; CDR2 reads SVGEGT.

This clone was counted once. The chain couples TRBV9 to TRBJ2-3; 10 positions match TRBD2. With 2 bases clipped from V and 4 bases from J, the junction kept 7 bases outside the gene matches. CDR1 and CDR2 (germline): SGDLS, YYNGEE. The CDR3 consists of 16 residues. CDR3 bases: TGTGCCAGCAGCGTGGGGGCTAGCGGGGGCGCAGATACGCAGTATTTT. As protein: CASSVGASGGADTQYF.

The chain couples TRBV7-9 to TRBJ1-4; D is uncertain. Trimming removed 5 bases from V and 0 bases from J, with 7 bases in between. This CDR3 has 14 residues. Germline V CDR1 and CDR2: SEHNR, FQNEAQ (reference sequence). The DNA for the CDR3 is TGTGCCAGCAGCGACCGGGCAACTAATGAAAAACTGTTTTTT. It codes for CASSDRATNEKLFF. Looking up the rest from reference TRBV7-9 and TRBJ1-4 gives the full variable domain: DTGVSQNPRHKITKRGQNVTFRCDPISEHNRLYWYRQTLGQGPEFLTYFQNEAQLEKSRLLSDRFSAERPKGSFSTLEIQRTEQGDSAMYLCASSDRATNEKLFFGSGTQLSVL.

This clone was counted a few times. This sequence joins TRBV2 and TRBJ1-2; no clear D gene. Trimming took 4 bases from V and 6 from J, leaving 12 bases between them. CDR3 length equals 13 residues. Germline V CDR1 and CDR2: SNHLY, FYNNEI. Here the CDR3 DNA reads TGTGCCAGCAGTGTGATGAACTTTGATGGCTACACCTTC. Its protein is CASSVMNFDGYTF.

The chain links TRBV28 to TRBJ2-3; D remains ambiguous. The V end lost 3 bases, the J end lost 2 bases, and 6 bases lay between the germline ends. Germline loops: CDR1 MDHEN, CDR2 SYDVKM. This CDR3 spans 13 amino acids. CDR3 sequence reads: CASSLGFTDTQYF. DNA for the CDR3: TGTGCCAGCAGTTTGGGCTTCACAGATACGCAGTATTTT.

The rearrangement joins TRBV2 to TRBJ2-1; 8 nucleotides align to TRBD1. The CDR3 is 13 residues long. Trimming took 6 bases from V and 8 from J; bases not matched to a gene: 6. Germline loops: CDR1 SNHLY, CDR2 FYNNEI. CDR3 sequence reads: CASRPDREDEQFF. The CDR3 DNA is TGTGCCAGCAGGCCGGACAGGGAAGATGAGCAGTTCTTC.

V is TRBV18 and J is TRBJ2-1; 7 bases are shared with TRBD2. The CDR3 consists of 16 residues. Losses at the gene ends were 3 bases for V and 9 bases for J; bases not matched to a gene: 14. The germline V gene has CDR1 KGHSH and CDR2 LQKENI. In DNA form, the CDR3 reads TGTGCCAGCTCACCTGCCGAAATGGGGAGGGCCCTTGAGCAGTTCTTC. This sequence encodes CASSPAEMGRALEQFF.

The chain links TRBV11-2 to TRBJ2-5; 8 bases are a match to TRBD1. Germline-derived CDR1 and CDR2 are SGHAT and FQNNGV. After removal of 2 bases from V and 1 base from J, the junction contained 6 bases not matched to a gene. The length of the CDR3 is 16 residues. Written as DNA, the CDR3 is TGTGCCAGCAGCTTATATCTGGGACAGGTCCAAGAGACCCAGTACTTC. This encodes CASSLYLGQVQETQYF.

This sequence joins TRBV6-5 and TRBJ1-5; perhaps TRBD1 as D (6 bases). CDR1 is MNHEY, CDR2 SVGAGI, per germline. The CDR3 contains 15 residues. With 6 bases removed from V and 1 base from J, the gap between germline ends came to 13 bases. This chain's CDR3 is CASRETGGSNQPQHF. CDR3 nucleotides: TGTGCCAGCAGGGAGACAGGTGGGAGCAATCAGCCCCAGCATTTT.

The J gene is TRBJ2-5, the V gene TRBV5-4; 9 nucleotides line up with TRBD2. This CDR3 comprises 18 residues. Germline values: CDR1 SGHNT, CDR2 YYREEE (reference sequence). J gave up 4 bases and V 1 base, and 14 bases lay outside the gene matches. The CDR3 DNA reads as TGTGCCAGCAGCTTGCTTGCGGGGGGGCCGGGGCTGGGAGAGACCCAGTACTTC. Amino acid sequence: CASSLLAGGPGLGETQYF.

The V and J genes are TRBV6-5 and TRBJ1-1, with D unresolved. Trimming left V 5 bases short and J 5 bases short, with 12 bases between. The CDR3 totals 13 residues. Germline CDR1 MNHEY, CDR2 SVGAGI. The CDR3 nucleotides are TGTGCCAGCAGTAAAAATTTGAGGACTGAAGCTTTCTTT. It codes for CASSKNLRTEAFF.

The rearrangement links TRBV28 to TRBJ2-7; TRBD1 is a possible D gene (6 bases). V dropped 6 bases and J dropped 3 bases, with 9 bases sitting between them. The CDR3 sequence is 12 residues long. Per germline, CDR1 MDHEN and CDR2 SYDVKM. Here the CDR3 reads CASRNRVYEQYF. DNA of the CDR3: TGTGCCAGCAGGAACAGGGTCTACGAGCAGTACTTC.

The chain employs TRBV4-1 and TRBJ2-7; D call uncertain. Trimming removed 0 bases from V and 3 bases from J, with 9 bases in between. This CDR3 has 14 residues. Germline V gene lookup returns CDR1 MGHRA and CDR2 YSYEKL. In nucleotides, the CDR3 is TGCGCCAGCAGCCAAGATATACAGAACTACGAGCAGTACTTC. This translates into CASSQDIQNYEQYF.

This chain links TRBV5-6 with TRBJ2-7, with 8 bases that match TRBD1. V shed 0 bases, J shed 4 bases, and the junction held 3 bases outside the gene matches. CDR1 is SGHDT and CDR2 is YYEEEE in the germline V gene. CDR3 length equals 14 residues. The CDR3, as DNA: TGTGCCAGCAGCTTGGAAGGGACAGGATACGAGCAGTACTTC. Its translation: CASSLEGTGYEQYF.

Regarding this clone: The sample holds other DNA sequences that translate to the same CDR3. The V and J genes are TRBV18 and TRBJ2-1; 8 nucleotides align to TRBD1. V was clipped by 4 bases and J by 6 bases; unmatched bases: 2. In germline, CDR1 is KGHSH, CDR2 LQKENI. CDR3 size: 13 residues. Here the CDR3 DNA reads TGTGCCAGCTCACTCGGACAGGGCAATGAGCAGTTCTTC. Protein: CASSLGQGNEQFF. The whole variable domain, remainder taken from reference TRBV18 and TRBJ2-1, is NAGVMQNPRHLVRRRGQEARLRCSPMKGHSHVYWYRQLPEEGLKFMVYLQKENIIDESGMPKERFSAEFPKEGPSILRIQQVVRGDSAAYFCASSLGQGNEQFFGPGTRLTVL.

The CDR3 region has the DNA TGTGCCAGCTCACCGGGACAGAGGGGCTACGAGCAGTACTTC. It yields the protein CASSPGQRGYEQYF. The chain recombines TRBV18 with TRBJ2-7; 7 nucleotides match TRBD1. This CDR3 region has 14 residues. Germline V gene sequence: CDR1 KGHSH, CDR2 LQKENI. J lost 3 bases, V lost 3 bases, and 5 bases had no gene match.

This chain connects TRBV7-2 to TRBJ2-2; 14 positions agree with TRBD2. V shed 4 bases, J shed 5 bases, and the junction held 0 bases outside the gene matches. CDR1 and CDR2 (germline): SGHTA, FQGNSA. The CDR3 runs 15 residues. The chain's CDR3 is CASSWTSGGTGELFF. CDR3 in DNA: TGTGCCAGCAGCTGGACTAGCGGGGGGACCGGGGAGCTGTTTTTT.

CDR3 protein: CASSLLTGQSISAFF. The CDR3 bases are TGTGCCAGCAGTTTATTGACAGGACAATCTATCTCAGCTTTCTTT. The V call is TRBV28, the J call TRBJ1-1; tentative D call: TRBD1 (6 bases). V shed 1 base and J shed 10 bases, with 19 bases lying between them. The CDR3 covers 15 residues. Looked up from germline, CDR1 is MDHEN and CDR2 is SYDVKM.